The 27 T cell receptor beta chains presented below share a single source sample, sequenced in a study of shared clonotypes between healthy human individuals. Profiled with immunoSEQ multiplex PCR; TCRdb holds only in-frame clones, not every one. In the table there are fewer than 1.8 million clones, approximately 98.5% of which are singletons. The sample was naive CD4+ T cells sorted from blood. Subset in this sample: CD45RA+ positively selected. Receptor source: a man under 40 in good health.

This clone was detected once. The chain recombines TRBV2 with TRBJ1-5; maybe TRBD1 (5 bases). This CDR3 is 16 amino acids long. V was trimmed by 1 base and J by 4 bases, leaving 14 bases between them. Germline CDR1 SNHLY, CDR2 FYNNEI. The CDR3: CASSEEGRGKNQPQHF. The CDR3, as DNA: TGTGCCAGCAGTGAAGAGGGGCGTGGGAAAAATCAGCCCCAGCATTTT. The full variable domain, completed using reference TRBV2 and TRBJ1-5, is EPEVTQTPSHQVTQMGQEVILRCVPISNHLYFYWYRQILGQKVEFLVSFYNNEISEKSEIFDDQFSVERPDGSNFTLKIRSTKLEDSAMYFCASSEEGRGKNQPQHFGDGTRLSIL.

V and J are TRBV4-3 and TRBJ2-1, with TRBD2 as a possible D gene (5 bases). In germline, CDR1 is LGHNA, CDR2 YSLEER. This CDR3 is built from 16 residues. V was trimmed by 2 bases and J by 3 bases, leaving 14 bases between them. CDR3 protein: CASSQSTGTSYNEQFF. The CDR3 region has the DNA TGCGCCAGCAGCCAATCTACCGGAACTAGCTACAATGAGCAGTTCTTC.

V usage is TRBV14 and J usage is TRBJ2-6; D is ambiguous. The V gene's germline CDR1 is SGHDN and CDR2 FVKESK. CDR3 size: 16 residues. The V end lost 3 bases, the J end lost 1 base, and 10 bases lay between the germline ends. The CDR3 spells CASSHRIRSGANVLTF. CDR3 coding DNA: TGTGCCAGCAGCCACCGGATCCGATCTGGGGCCAACGTCCTGACTTTC. The variable domain in full, with the rest retrieved from reference TRBV14 and TRBJ2-6, is EAGVTQFPSHSVIEKGQTVTLRCDPISGHDNLYWYRRVMGKEIKFLLHFVKESKQDESGMPNNRFLAERTGGTYSTLKVQPAELEDSGVYFCASSHRIRSGANVLTFGAGSRLTVL.

The chain uses TRBV9 and TRBJ2-3; 12 positions agree with TRBD2. The V segment lost 4 bases and the J segment 5 bases; nucleotides outside the gene matches: 20. Germline V gene sequence: CDR1 SGDLS, CDR2 YYNGEE. The CDR3 covers 20 residues. CDR3 loop: CASSSSNEGLAGGPVDTQYF. CDR3 coding DNA: TGTGCCAGCAGCTCCTCAAACGAAGGCCTAGCGGGAGGGCCGGTAGATACGCAGTATTTT.

This clone appeared a single time. The chain is built from TRBV7-2 and TRBJ2-1; 8 bases agree with TRBD2. The CDR3 runs to 14 residues. The junction had 13 bases not matched to a gene; V was cut back by 4 bases and J by 14 bases. Germline loops: CDR1 SGHTA, CDR2 FQGNSA. CDR3 loop: CASSSPGLDNVEFF. In DNA form, the CDR3 reads TGTGCCAGCAGCTCGCCGGGACTAGACAATGTGGAGTTCTTC. The full variable domain, in which reference TRBV7-2 and TRBJ2-1 provide the parts outside the CDR3, is GAGVSQSPSNKVTEKGKDVELRCDPISGHTALYWYRQSLGQGLEFLIYFQGNSAPDKSGLPSDRFSAERTGGSVSTLTIQRTQQEDSAVYLCASSSPGLDNVEFFGPGTRLTVL.

CDR3 residues: CASSDRTVRNEKLFF. In DNA, the CDR3 is TGTGCCAGCAGCGACCGGACAGTACGTAATGAAAAACTGTTTTTT. The chain couples TRBV14 to TRBJ1-4; D may be TRBD1 (6 bases). This CDR3 comprises 15 residues. The ends were cut back, 5 bases at V and 4 bases at J, with 14 bases in the middle. Germline V gene lookup returns CDR1 SGHDN and CDR2 FVKESK. Supplemented by reference TRBV14 and TRBJ1-4, the full variable domain reads EAGVTQFPSHSVIEKGQTVTLRCDPISGHDNLYWYRRVMGKEIKFLLHFVKESKQDESGMPNNRFLAERTGGTYSTLKVQPAELEDSGVYFCASSDRTVRNEKLFFGSGTQLSVL.

The genes are TRBV18 and TRBJ2-2; D may correspond to TRBD1 or TRBD2 (6 bases each). Trimming stripped 3 bases from V and 5 bases from J, with 13 bases between. The CDR3 has 15 amino acids. CDR1 and CDR2 (germline): KGHSH, LQKENI. The CDR3 loop is CASSPKGGVTGELFF. The CDR3 nucleotides are TGTGCCAGCTCACCGAAGGGGGGAGTAACCGGGGAGCTGTTTTTT.

This chain connects TRBV5-1 to TRBJ2-1; 11 bases line up with TRBD2. The V segment lost 3 bases and the J segment 5 bases; nucleotides outside the gene matches: 4. CDR3 length: 15 residues. The germline gives CDR1 SGHRS, CDR2 YFSETQ. The CDR3: CASSWMTSGNNEQFF. The CDR3 DNA reads TGCGCCAGCAGCTGGATGACTAGCGGGAACAATGAGCAGTTCTTC. The whole variable domain, filled in from reference TRBV5-1 and TRBJ2-1, reads KAGVTQTPRYLIKTRGQQVTLSCSPISGHRSVSWYQQTPGQGLQFLFEYFSETQRNKGNFPGRFSGRQFSNSRSEMNVSTLELGDSALYLCASSWMTSGNNEQFFGPGTRLTVL.

V usage is TRBV7-9 and J usage is TRBJ2-2; weak D call: TRBD1 (6 bases). Per the germline V gene, CDR1 is SEHNR and CDR2 is FQNEAQ (reference sequence). With 5 bases removed from V and 1 base from J, the gap between germline ends came to 11 bases. The CDR3 covers 15 residues. CDR3 protein: CASSPSGQNTGELFF. The CDR3 region has the DNA TGTGCCAGCAGCCCGTCGGGACAGAACACCGGGGAGCTGTTTTTT. Using reference TRBV7-9 and TRBJ2-2 for the parts outside the CDR3, the full variable domain is DTGVSQNPRHKITKRGQNVTFRCDPISEHNRLYWYRQTLGQGPEFLTYFQNEAQLEKSRLLSDRFSAERPKGSFSTLEIQRTEQGDSAMYLCASSPSGQNTGELFFGEGSRLTVL.

This chain joins TRBV5-8 and TRBJ2-7; 8 bases fit TRBD2. Germline CDR1 and CDR2: SGHTS and YDEGEE. The CDR3 runs 14 residues. V shed 3 bases and J 3 bases; nucleotides not matched to a gene: 5. CDR3 amino acids: CASSYYSGNYEQYF. In nucleotides, the CDR3 is TGTGCCAGCAGCTACTATAGCGGGAACTACGAGCAGTACTTC.

CDR3 sequence: CASSVLAAYEQYF. The CDR3 nucleotides read TGTGCCAGCAGCGTACTAGCGGCCTACGAGCAGTACTTC. The rearrangement uses TRBV6-5 and TRBJ2-7; 8 bases fit TRBD2. This CDR3 spans 13 amino acids. The V gene end was trimmed by 6 bases and the J gene end by 2 bases; junction bases not matched to a gene: 3. Per the germline V gene, CDR1 is MNHEY and CDR2 is SVGAGI.

The genes are TRBV19 and TRBJ1-1; tentatively, D is TRBD1 (6 bases). CDR3 size: 13 residues. The V end was cut by 5 bases, the J end by 4 bases, with 11 bases between. CDR1 LNHDA and CDR2 SQIVND come from the germline V gene (reference sequence). In nucleotides, the CDR3 is TGTGCCAGTAGTCCTCAGGGGATCACTGAAGCTTTCTTT. Translated: CASSPQGITEAFF.

The J gene is TRBJ2-3, the V gene TRBV6-1; D gene uncertain. V was shortened by 8 bases and J by 6 bases, with 9 bases between the two germline ends. The CDR3 runs to 11 residues. Germline V CDR1 and CDR2: MNHNS, SASEGT. CDR3 coding DNA: TGTGCCAGCGCCTTATCGGATACGCAGTATTTT. Amino acids: CASALSDTQYF.

The V call is TRBV18, the J call TRBJ2-1; weak D call: TRBD1 (7 bases). Germline V CDR1 and CDR2: KGHSH, LQKENI. V was pared by 3 bases and J by 6 bases, with 12 bases between. The CDR3 is 14 residues long. CDR3 nucleotides: TGTGCCAGCTCACCTCCCCAGGGGGGCAATGAGCAGTTCTTC. This codes for CASSPPQGGNEQFF.

This chain uses TRBV28 with TRBJ2-6; no clear D gene. The germline V gene encodes CDR1 MDHEN and CDR2 SYDVKM. Trimming removed 6 bases at V and 3 bases at J, with 12 bases between. The CDR3 loop spans 15 amino acids. The CDR3: CASSTPAGGANVLTF. CDR3 DNA sequence: TGTGCCAGCAGCACTCCAGCCGGTGGGGCCAACGTCCTGACTTTC. The variable domain in full, with the rest retrieved from reference TRBV28 and TRBJ2-6, is DVKVTQSSRYLVKRTGEKVFLECVQDMDHENMFWYRQDPGLGLRLIYFSYDVKMKEKGDIPEGYSVSREKKERFSLILESASTNQTSMYLCASSTPAGGANVLTFGAGSRLTVL.

The J gene is TRBJ1-2, the V gene TRBV21-1. TRBV21-1 is labeled a pseudogene. This CDR3 is 15 amino acids long. The CDR3 region is CASSARKLPIYGYTF. CDR3 DNA sequence: TGTGCCAGCAGCGCAAGAAAGCTCCCAATCTATGGCTACACCTTC.

The chain employs TRBV7-3 and TRBJ2-1; 9 nucleotides agree with TRBD1. The CDR3 length is 16 residues. CDR1 SGHTA and CDR2 FQGTGA come from the germline V gene. V lost 5 bases to trimming and J lost 3 bases; unmatched junction nucleotides: 8. CDR3 nucleotides: TGTGCCAGCAGCGCGGGGGACAGGGTTGTCTACAATGAGCAGTTCTTC. This encodes CASSAGDRVVYNEQFF.

The chain combines TRBV9 with TRBJ2-2; D may be TRBD2 (6 bases). V was pared by 5 bases and J by 6 bases, with 20 bases between. Germline CDR1 SGDLS, CDR2 YYNGEE. This CDR3 spans 16 amino acids. The CDR3: CASSVAGTLRPGELFF. The CDR3 region has the DNA TGTGCCAGCAGTGTGGCCGGGACTCTACGCCCCGGGGAGCTGTTTTTT.

The rearrangement links TRBV7-2 to TRBJ1-3; TRBD1 might be the D (6 bases). Germline values: CDR1 SGHTA, CDR2 FQGNSA. V shed 5 bases and J shed 0 bases, with 14 bases lying between them. CDR3 size: 16 residues. CDR3 sequence reads: CASSPPGQRSGNTIYF. CDR3 DNA sequence: TGTGCCAGCAGCCCTCCCGGACAGCGCTCTGGAAACACCATATATTTT.

The J gene is TRBJ1-1, the V gene TRBV6-5; no clear D gene. With 10 bases removed from V and 7 bases from J, the gap between germline ends came to 16 bases. Germline CDR1 and CDR2: MNHEY and SVGAGI. The CDR3 contains 12 residues. CDR3 residues: CATYKRAGEAFF. In DNA form, the CDR3 reads TGTGCCACCTACAAAAGGGCGGGTGAAGCTTTCTTT.

This chain connects TRBV11-3 to TRBJ2-3; 7 nucleotides line up with TRBD2. The ends lost 1 base at V and 3 bases at J; junction bases unmatched: 4. Germline CDR1 SGHNT, CDR2 YENEEA. The CDR3 contains 15 residues. In DNA, the CDR3 is TGTGCCAGCAGCTTAGGCGGGAGTAGTACAGATACGCAGTATTTT. Its translation is CASSLGGSSTDTQYF.

Written as DNA, the CDR3 is TGTGCCAGCAGTCTAGCCAGGGCTAGCGGGAGAATAGCAGATACGCAGTATTTT. Translating gives CASSLARASGRIADTQYF. This chain joins TRBV7-8 and TRBJ2-3; TRBD2 agrees at 10 bases. The CDR3 runs 18 residues. Germline loops: CDR1 SGHVS, CDR2 FQNEAQ. Trimming took 6 bases from V and 4 from J; bases not matched to a gene: 16.

The J gene is TRBJ2-7, the V gene TRBV7-2; TRBD2 matches at 13 bases. V dropped 0 bases and J dropped 6; count of bases not matched to a gene: 5. From germline, CDR1 is SGHTA and CDR2 FQGNSA. The CDR3 sequence is 16 residues long. CDR3 coding DNA: TGTGCCAGCAGCTTAGCAGGACTAGCGGGAGTAAGCGAGCAGTACTTC. It is translated as CASSLAGLAGVSEQYF.

This rearrangement joins TRBV28 to TRBJ2-7; D possibly uses TRBD1 or TRBD2 (5 bases each). Germline lookup yields CDR1 MDHEN and CDR2 SYDVKM. The CDR3 contains 13 residues. V was trimmed by 6 bases and J by 3 bases, leaving 12 bases between them. CDR3 DNA sequence: TGTGCCAGCAGGTCGGGACCGTACTACGAGCAGTACTTC. As protein: CASRSGPYYEQYF. Supplemented by reference TRBV28 and TRBJ2-7, the full variable domain reads DVKVTQSSRYLVKRTGEKVFLECVQDMDHENMFWYRQDPGLGLRLIYFSYDVKMKEKGDIPEGYSVSREKKERFSLILESASTNQTSMYLCASRSGPYYEQYFGPGTRLTVT.

V gene TRBV29-1 combines with J gene TRBJ2-3; possibly TRBD2 for D (6 bases). This CDR3 comprises 16 residues. Germline V gives CDR1 SQVTM, CDR2 ANQGSEA. V gave up 7 bases and J gave up 1 base, with 21 bases separating them. The CDR3: CSAGQTLGGRTDTQYF. The CDR3, as DNA: TGCAGCGCTGGTCAGACCCTCGGGGGACGCACAGATACGCAGTATTTT.

Concerning this clone: This sample includes further DNA sequences coding for the same CDR3. V gene TRBV5-1 combines with J gene TRBJ2-7; D ambiguous. Germline V gives CDR1 SGHRS, CDR2 YFSETQ. The CDR3 extends over 13 amino acids. V lost 1 base, J lost 2 bases, and 7 bases lay in between. The CDR3 DNA is TGCGCCAGCAGCTTGCGTCAAGCCTACGAGCAGTACTTC. As protein: CASSLRQAYEQYF. Using reference TRBV5-1 and TRBJ2-7 for the parts outside the CDR3, the full variable domain is KAGVTQTPRYLIKTRGQQVTLSCSPISGHRSVSWYQQTPGQGLQFLFEYFSETQRNKGNFPGRFSGRQFSNSRSEMNVSTLELGDSALYLCASSLRQAYEQYFGPGTRLTVT.

Only one count was recorded for this clone. The gene calls are TRBV11-2 and TRBJ2-3; D perhaps matches TRBD2 (5 bases). Germline V gene sequence: CDR1 SGHAT, CDR2 FQNNGV. The V gene lost 5 bases and the J gene lost 2 bases, with 20 bases spanning the gap. This CDR3 region has 17 residues. Written as DNA, the CDR3 is TGTGCCAGCAGCCTAGCCCGACTGGAGTTATTCACAGATACGCAGTATTTT. This translates into CASSLARLELFTDTQYF.